Listed here are 29 T cell receptor beta chains from one sample, sequenced in a study of post-analysis software for immune sequencing data. These receptors' antigens are unknown. Whole-study results and caveats: Patients used about five TRBV segments, including TRBV5-6, TRBV5-1 and TRBV20-1, more often than controls.

Every TCR beta cDNA library bore unique molecular identifiers. TCRdb re-called the PCR reads with MiXCR, one entry per CDR3 protein. The table shows over 250,000 distinct CDR3 sequences, with approximately 34% occurring only once. The sample was blood. Source of these receptors: a girl aged 10-17 years with multiple sclerosis.

This clonotype showed up many times. The chain links TRBV6-4 to TRBJ2-3; 7 bases agree with TRBD2. This CDR3 comprises 15 residues. CDR1 MRHNA and CDR2 SNTAGT come from the germline V gene. Losses at the gene ends were 0 bases for V and 3 bases for J; bases not matched to a gene: 3. The CDR3 sequence is CASSDSGGGTDTQYF. CDR3 bases: TGTGCCAGCAGTGACTCCGGCGGGGGTACAGATACGCAGTATTTT.

The J gene is TRBJ2-1, the V gene TRBV6-4; 9 bases line up with TRBD2. J gave up 7 bases and V 3 bases, and 4 bases lay outside the gene matches. Germline V CDR1 and CDR2: MRHNA, SNTAGT. This CDR3 comprises 14 residues. The CDR3 spells CASSEGSGGNEQFF. The CDR3 bases are TGTGCCAGCAGTGAGGGTAGCGGGGGTAATGAGCAGTTCTTC.

Concerning this clonotype: This may stem from a read error, because a much larger clone lies one nucleotide away. The genes are TRBV16 and TRBJ2-3, with 8 positions matching TRBD2. Germline V gene sequence: CDR1 KGHSY, CDR2 FQNENV. V was pared by 4 bases and J by 2 bases, with 2 bases of the junction left unmatched. The CDR3 totals 14 residues. The CDR3 nucleotides are TGTGCCAGCAGCCGCGGGGGGATCACAGATACGCAGTATTTT. This gives the protein CASSRGGITDTQYF.

The chain couples TRBV20-1 to TRBJ1-6; tentatively, D is TRBD1 (5 bases). The germline V gene encodes CDR1 DFQATT and CDR2 SNEGSKA (reference sequence). This CDR3 contains 16 residues. The V end lost 3 bases, the J end lost 0 bases, and 12 bases lay between the germline ends. CDR3 nucleotide sequence: TGCAGTGCTAGTGGGGGGACGAGCTCCTATAATTCACCCCTCCACTTT. This translates into CSASGGTSSYNSPLHF.

This clonotype was picked up many times. The rearrangement joins TRBV12-3 or TRBV12-4 to TRBJ2-1; D is tentatively TRBD1 or TRBD2 (5 bases each). V was shortened by 5 bases and J by 9 bases, with 20 bases between the two germline ends. This CDR3 is built from 15 residues. The CDR3 coding sequence is TGTGCCAGCAGTCCAACCGGGACCAGCTTCCGTGAGCAGTTCTTC. Translating it yields CASSPTGTSFREQFF.

Note on this clonotype: A junction boundary mismatches the germline segment, possibly from a read error. The chain employs TRBV5-1 and TRBJ2-7, with 8 nucleotides matching TRBD1. There are 14 residues in the CDR3. Germline values: CDR1 SGHRS, CDR2 YFSETQ. CDR3 protein: CASSDGQGGYERYF. The CDR3 DNA is TGCGCCAGCAGCGACGGACAGGGAGGATACGAGCGGTACTTC.

The chain recombines TRBV19 with TRBJ2-5; 9 bases map to TRBD2. Germline CDR1 reads LNHDA; CDR2 reads SQIVND (reference sequence). This CDR3 spans 14 amino acids. J gave up 5 bases and V 6 bases, and 7 bases lay outside the gene matches. As DNA, the CDR3 is TGTGCCAGTAGCCCCGGGACTAGCTGGGAGACCCAGTACTTC. This encodes CASSPGTSWETQYF. The variable domain in full, with the rest retrieved from reference TRBV19 and TRBJ2-5, is DGGITQSPKYLFRKEGQNVTLSCEQNLNHDAMYWYRQDPGQGLRLIYYSQIVNDFQKGDIAEGYSVSREKKESFPLTVTSAQKNPTAFYLCASSPGTSWETQYFGPGTRLLVL.

Many counts were recorded for this clonotype. This rearrangement joins TRBV7-2 to TRBJ2-3; 8 nucleotides line up with TRBD2. Trimming cost V 5 bases and J 2 bases; bases outside gene matches: 3. The germline V gene encodes CDR1 SGHTA and CDR2 FQGNSA. This CDR3 is 14 amino acids long. CDR3 DNA: TGTGCCAGCAGCACTAGCGGACTCACAGATACGCAGTATTTT. Its translation is CASSTSGLTDTQYF.

Concerning this clonotype itself: Compared with germline, one end of the junction differs, possibly owing to a read error. V gene TRBV5-1 combines with J gene TRBJ1-6; 7 bases line up with TRBD1. The germline V gene has CDR1 SGHRS and CDR2 YFSETQ. CDR3 length: 15 residues. Here the CDR3 DNA reads TGCGCCAGCAGCTGGGACAGCACCTATGATTCACCCCTCCACTTT. Its translation is CASSWDSTYDSPLHF.

This clonotype was observed a handful of times. V gene TRBV24-1 combines with J gene TRBJ2-2; no reliable D call. The CDR3 contains 14 residues. The germline V gene has CDR1 KGHDR and CDR2 SFDVKD. Trimming stripped 5 bases from V and 1 base from J, with 7 bases between. The CDR3 reads CATSVTWNTGELFF. DNA for the CDR3: TGTGCCACCAGTGTAACCTGGAACACCGGGGAGCTGTTTTTT.

V is TRBV14 and J is TRBJ1-1; no clear D. Germline-derived CDR1 and CDR2 are SGHDN and FVKESK. The CDR3 loop spans 13 amino acids. Deletions cut 6 bases from V and 6 bases from J, with 14 bases between. In nucleotides, the CDR3 is TGTGCCAGCAGAGGTCCGCCCGGCGCTGAAGCTTTCTTT. Translated: CASRGPPGAEAFF.

In its sample, this clonotype was seen many times. The chain uses TRBV29-1 and TRBJ2-3; D might be TRBD2 (5 bases). The ends were cut back, 8 bases at V and 5 bases at J, with 11 bases in the middle. This CDR3 contains 11 residues. CDR1 and CDR2 (germline): SQVTM, ANQGSEA. CDR3 nucleotide sequence: TGCAGCCAACGACGGGGAGATACGCAGTATTTT. Translation gives CSQRRGDTQYF.

In its sample, this clonotype was seen once. The rearrangement uses TRBV20-1 and TRBJ2-5; TRBD2 aligns across 7 bases. Looked up from germline, CDR1 is DFQATT and CDR2 is SNEGSKA (reference sequence). There are 13 residues in the CDR3. Germline trimming cut 3 bases from V and 4 bases from J; bases unmatched to any gene: 5. CDR3 in DNA: TGCAGTGCTAGTATGGGGGGGGGAGAGACCCAGTACTTC. This codes for CSASMGGGETQYF.

The DNA for the CDR3 is TGTGCCAGTAGTGACGAGGGGACAGGGCACTCTCAGCCCCAGCATTTT. Translation gives CASSDEGTGHSQPQHF. The chain joins TRBV19 to TRBJ1-5; TRBD1 matches at 9 bases. Germline V lookup: CDR1 LNHDA, CDR2 SQIVND (reference sequence). J gave up 6 bases and V 5 bases, and 11 bases lay outside the gene matches. The CDR3 length is 16 residues.

CDR3 bases: TGTGCCAGCAGCCCCCGAGACAGGGGTCATGAGCAGTACTTC. It codes for CASSPRDRGHEQYF. V and J are TRBV7-9 and TRBJ2-7, with 8 bases identical to TRBD1. The germline gives CDR1 SEHNR, CDR2 FQNEAQ (reference sequence). This CDR3 is 14 amino acids long. V lost 5 bases and J lost 7; bases outside the gene matches: 10. Using reference TRBV7-9 and TRBJ2-7 for the parts outside the CDR3, the full variable domain is DTGVSQNPRHKITKRGQNVTFRCDPISEHNRLYWYRQTLGQGPEFLTYFQNEAQLEKSRLLSDRFSAERPKGSFSTLEIQRTEQGDSAMYLCASSPRDRGHEQYFGPGTRLTVT.

This clonotype was counted many times. The chain links TRBV7-2 to TRBJ1-5; D gene unclear. V gave up 2 bases and J gave up 9 bases, with 11 bases separating them. The CDR3 has 13 residues. From germline, CDR1 is SGHTA and CDR2 FQGNSA. In DNA form, the CDR3 reads TGTGCCAGCAGCTTACTGATGCGAGGGCCCCAGCATTTT. It codes for CASSLLMRGPQHF. Together with reference TRBV7-2 and TRBJ1-5, the CDR3 gives the full variable domain: GAGVSQSPSNKVTEKGKDVELRCDPISGHTALYWYRQSLGQGLEFLIYFQGNSAPDKSGLPSDRFSAERTGGSVSTLTIQRTQQEDSAVYLCASSLLMRGPQHFGDGTRLSIL.

V gene TRBV3-1 combines with J gene TRBJ2-2; D ambiguous. The germline V gene encodes CDR1 LGHDT and CDR2 YNNKEL (reference sequence). This CDR3 comprises 12 residues. V dropped 4 bases and J dropped 7 bases, with 7 bases sitting between them. CDR3 in amino acids: CASSLLGGELFF. The CDR3 nucleotides read TGTGCCAGCAGCCTCCTCGGCGGGGAGCTGTTTTTT.

The rearrangement links TRBV12-3 or TRBV12-4 to TRBJ2-4, with D uncertain. The ends were cut back, 1 base at V and 4 bases at J, with 8 bases in the middle. This CDR3 is 14 amino acids long. CDR3 in amino acids: CASSLVGTKNIQYF. Written as DNA, the CDR3 is TGTGCCAGCAGTTTAGTGGGTACAAAAAACATTCAGTACTTC.

V is TRBV5-1 and J is TRBJ2-7, with no clear D. The DNA end is more similar to TRBJ2-4, so the J call may be wrong. This CDR3 is 15 amino acids long. In germline, CDR1 is SGHRS, CDR2 YFSETQ. The CDR3, as DNA: TGCGCCAGCAGCTTGGGCCCCACTCGGGAAAACATTCAGTACTTC. This translates into CASSLGPTRENIQYF.

On this clonotype itself: This may arise from a read error, as a much more abundant clone is one base away. The V call is TRBV5-6, the J call TRBJ2-3; no definite D call. This CDR3 region has 14 residues. Germline-derived CDR1 and CDR2 are SGHDT and YYEEEE. Trimming shortened V by 10 bases and J by 2 bases, and 17 bases separated the two germline ends. The CDR3 protein is CAGTWTGPTDTQYF. The CDR3 region has the DNA TGTGCCGGCACCTGGACCGGGCCCACAGATACGCAGTATTTT.

V gene TRBV9 combines with J gene TRBJ2-3, with 10 bases aligning to TRBD1. Per the germline V gene, CDR1 is SGDLS and CDR2 is YYNGEE. Germline trimming cut 6 bases from V and 4 bases from J; bases unmatched to any gene: 8. The CDR3 totals 15 residues. DNA for the CDR3: TGTGCCAGCACGATGACAGGGGGCATATCAGATACGCAGTATTTT. Its translation is CASTMTGGISDTQYF.

This clonotype was counted many times. The V gene is TRBV29-1, the J gene TRBJ1-1, with 10 bases identical to TRBD1. With 4 bases clipped from V and 1 base from J, the junction kept 3 bases outside the gene matches. The V gene's germline CDR1 is SQVTM and CDR2 ANQGSEA. CDR3 length: 14 residues. In DNA, the CDR3 is TGCAGCGTTGGGGACAGGGGTTGGAACACTGAAGCTTTCTTT. It codes for CSVGDRGWNTEAFF.

This clonotype was picked up many times. The rearrangement links TRBV15 to TRBJ1-6, with D possibly TRBD1 on 5 matching bases. The germline V and J ends were trimmed by 8 bases and 5 bases, with 16 bases remaining between them. CDR3 size: 15 residues. Looked up from germline, CDR1 is LNHNV and CDR2 is YYDKDF (reference sequence). The CDR3 sequence is CATCPGQQDNSPLHF. In DNA, the CDR3 is TGTGCCACCTGTCCAGGGCAGCAGGATAATTCACCCCTCCACTTT.

The rearrangement joins TRBV5-1 to TRBJ2-4, with D tentatively TRBD1 (5 bases). The DNA end is a closer match to TRBJ2-7, so the J assignment may be wrong. Germline V gene sequence: CDR1 SGHRS, CDR2 YFSETQ. This CDR3 has 13 amino acids. CDR3 nucleotides: TGCGCCAGCAGCTCGGACAACTCCTACGAGCAGTACTTC. Translated, it gives CASSSDNSYEQYF.

This clonotype was counted many times. The V call is TRBV10-3, the J call TRBJ2-1, with 10 positions matching TRBD2. This CDR3 spans 15 amino acids. Looked up from germline, CDR1 is ENHRY and CDR2 is SYGVKD. V lost 3 bases to trimming and J lost 1 base; unmatched junction nucleotides: 0. In DNA, the CDR3 is TGTGCCATCAGTGAACTAGCGGGGTCCTACAATGAGCAGTTCTTC. Encoded protein: CAISELAGSYNEQFF.

The chain carries TRBV5-1 and TRBJ2-3; D not certain. Germline V gene data show CDR1 as SGHRS and CDR2 as YFSETQ. The CDR3 has 13 amino acids. Trimming stripped 4 bases from V and 0 bases from J, with 6 bases between. CDR3 nucleotide sequence: TGCGCCAGCAGCCTTCCTAGCACAGATACGCAGTATTTT. Translated, it gives CASSLPSTDTQYF.

Regarding this clonotype: No conserved phenylalanine or tryptophan ends this CDR3, so it is likely a read error. V is TRBV7-2 and J is TRBJ2-7; 7 bases match TRBD2. The CDR3 has 15 amino acids. Germline assignment: CDR1 SGHTA and CDR2 FQGNSA. The CDR3 DNA reads as TGTGCCAGTAGCTTAGCATCGGGGGGAAGGTACGAGCAGTACTTG. As protein: CASSLASGGRYEQYL.

Concerning this clonotype: This may come from a read error, since a much larger clone is one base off. The chain is built from TRBV7-9 and TRBJ2-1, with 8 bases aligning to TRBD2. Looked up from germline, CDR1 is SEHNR and CDR2 is FQNEAQ (reference sequence). V lost 6 bases and J lost 5; bases outside the gene matches: 12. The CDR3 runs 16 residues. CDR3 in DNA: TGTGCCAGCAGATCAACCAGACCAGCGGGGGACAATGAGCAGTTCTTC. It specifies CASRSTRPAGDNEQFF.

The chain carries TRBV29-1 and TRBJ2-5; 7 positions agree with TRBD1. CDR3 length equals 13 residues. CDR1 is SQVTM, CDR2 ANQGSEA, per germline. V lost 4 bases and J lost 4; bases outside the gene matches: 6. CDR3: CSVVTGRRETQYF. The DNA of the CDR3 is TGCAGCGTTGTGACAGGGAGAAGAGAGACCCAGTACTTC. Full variable domain (remainder filled in from reference TRBV29-1 and TRBJ2-5): SAVISQKPSRDICQRGTSLTIQCQVDSQVTMMFWYRQQPGQSLTLIATANQGSEATYESGFVIDKFPISRPNLTFSTLTVSNMSPEDSSIYLCSVVTGRRETQYFGPGTRLLVL.